Listed below are T cell receptor beta chains from one sample, sequenced in a study of control samples from healthy donors and cancer patients. TCRdb's copy holds only in-frame clones and misses some; the assay was immunoSEQ multiplex PCR. The repertoire holds about 190,000 clones, with about nine tenths as singletons. The sequenced sample consisted of blood. The receptors here all came from a man aged 25-40 years in good health. CDR3s include the opening cysteine and the closing phenylalanine or tryptophan. Fields, in order: J gene, CDR3 length, V gene, D gene, CDR3 DNA, CDR3 protein. A D gene is named only where the DNA matches it firmly.

>TRBJ2-3|16|TRBV18|TRBD2
TGTGCCAGCTCACCAACAGCGGGGCGACCCACAGATACGCAGTATTTT
CASSPTAGRPTDTQYF
>TRBJ1-3|15|TRBV11-2|NA
TGTGCCAGCAGCCTGACATGGGATTCTGGAAACACCATATATTTT
CASSLTWDSGNTIYF
>TRBJ1-5|14|TRBV12-5|TRBD1
TGTGCTAGTGGTTCGGACAGGGGCAATCAGCCCCAGCATTTT
CASGSDRGNQPQHF
>TRBJ2-3|15|TRBV10-1|NA
TGCGCCAGCAGTGAGGCGGTGGGTGCCACAGATACGCAGTATTTT
CASSEAVGATDTQYF
>TRBJ2-1|15|TRBV11-2|NA
TGTGCCAGCAGCAAAGGAGGTAGCTCCTACAATGAGCAGTTCTTC
CASSKGGSSYNEQFF
>TRBJ2-7|12|TRBV5-6|NA
TGTGCCAGCAGCCCCGGGGCCTACGAGCAGTACTTC
CASSPGAYEQYF
>TRBJ2-1|14|TRBV18|TRBD2
TGTGCCAGCTCGGAAAACGGGGGGTACAATGAGCAGTTCTTC
CASSENGGYNEQFF
>TRBJ1-3|17|TRBV9|NA
TGTGCCAGCAGCCCCAATGCATACGGCTACTCTGGAAACACCATATATTTT
CASSPNAYGYSGNTIYF
>TRBJ1-5|16|TRBV12-5|NA
TGTGCTAGTGGTCTCTACCAGGGAAATCAGAATCAGCCCCAGCATTTT
CASGLYQGNQNQPQHF
>TRBJ2-3|18|TRBV12-1|NA
TGTGCCAGCAGCTTTGAAGGGGAGTCTAGCGGGGGAACAGATACGCAGTATTTT
CASSFEGESSGGTDTQYF
>TRBJ1-2|16|TRBV9|TRBD1
TGTGCCAGCAGCGTAGGGGGACAGGGGCCCTCGAGAGGCTACACCTTC
CASSVGGQGPSRGYTF
>TRBJ2-5|14|TRBV9|NA
TGTGCCAGCAGCGTAGAGGCCTTCCAAGAGACCCAGTACTTC
CASSVEAFQETQYF
>TRBJ2-1|12|TRBV12-3/TRBV12-4|TRBD1
TGTGCCAGCAGGCGGGTGACAGGGGAGCAGTTCTTC
CASRRVTGEQFF
>TRBJ2-7|12|TRBV29-1|NA
TGCAGCGTTTTCGGGGAAAACTACGAGCAGTACTTC
CSVFGENYEQYF
>TRBJ2-7|14|TRBV30|NA
TGTGCCTGGAACTTGGGAGGCCGCTTTGGCGAGCAGTACTTC
CAWNLGGRFGEQYF